A single T cell receptor beta chain is shown here with its context. Its binding antigen is unknown. The record has no base qualities; no much larger clone is one base away. The method behind the library was the immunoSEQ multiplex PCR assay. Approximately 100,000 TCR templates per sample were assayed on the deep sequencing platform. Genomic DNA extracted from sorted T cells was used for TCRbeta CDR3 sequencing. For the original study's pipeline: The R programming language was used for the clonal analysis of the TCRbeta CDR3 data. Unstimulated samples were compared with post-reaction CFSE-low samples to define alloreactive CD4+ and CD8+ clones. By matching sequences to the repertoires of sorted unstimulated Treg and non-Treg cells, each alloreactive CD4+ clone was assigned a regulatory or non-regulatory origin. TCRdb stores this immuneACCESS table with in-frame sequences only. Part of the clones is absent; in the studies checked, under half of the shortfall reflects unresolved V genes, and no reason is known for the rest. That table furnishes V, J and clone size, whereas the DNA furnished D and trimming. In all, the sample holds more than 85,000 clones, and 80% to 95% of those were seen once. The top ten clonotypes cover about 1.1% of the sample.

The source of the sample is a study of siplizumab effects on memory and regulatory T cells (dated by TCRdb to the late 2010s). The study in broad terms: The effect of the anti-CD2 antibody siplizumab on alloreactive T-cell subsets was examined in allogeneic mixed lymphocyte reactions constructed from human PBMCs. What the work shows at the level of the full study, not this receptor alone: Among mappable alloreactive CD4+ clones, the Treg-derived fraction averaged about 70% with siplizumab versus approximately 27% in control reactions. The cumulative frequency of alloreactive sequences traceable to unstimulated CD4+ memory T cells was significantly reduced by siplizumab. For roughly 75-96% of proliferating CD4+ or CD8+ clones, no naive or memory phenotype could be assigned. Sequences below about 10^-5 frequency were poorly captured, so only a minor fraction of alloreactive clones could be mapped to unstimulated subsets. Compared with memory T cells, unstimulated naive T cells appeared more diverse, and naive cells seemed to make a substantial contribution to the alloresponse. No functional confirmation was obtained for the suppressive function of proliferating Tregs from siplizumab cultures.

Sorted unstimulated T cells and proliferating T cells recovered from mixed lymphocyte reactions underwent TCRbeta CDR3 sequencing. Fresh whole blood from 9 to 11 HLA-typed healthy donors was used to isolate PBMCs. CDR1 and CDR2, looked up from the germline V gene (reference sequence), are LNHDA and SQIVND. From the cysteine through the phenylalanine, the CDR3 covers 14 amino acids. Just CDR3 DNA is preserved here, 42 bases in frame from base 1. The V end gives up 7 bases and the J end 0 bases, leaving 5 bases in the junction not matched to a gene. Sequenced material: CD4+ T cells sorted from blood. The source is a human donor in good health. The V gene is TRBV19 and the J gene is TRBJ2-7; 8 central nucleotides agree with TRBD2. The CDR3 region has the sequence CASNQRGSSYEQYF. The nucleotide sequence reads TGTGCCAGTAATCAGCGGGGGAGCTCCTACGAGCAGTACTTC.